The clone carrying this TCR beta chain was observed many times. The antigen remains undetermined. This sample was included in a study of CD8 T cells in ankylosing spondylitis. Broader study findings: Both synovial fluid and blood in reactive arthritis had previously been reported to carry some motif variants. Several highly homologous variants made up a TCR beta motif, and this motif appeared characteristic of ankylosing spondylitis blood.

CDR1 is SGHNT, CDR2 YENEEA, per germline. V shed 10 bases and J 5 bases; nucleotides not matched to a gene: 9. The CDR3 is 15 amino acids. In making TCR beta libraries, quantitative 5'-RACE with molecular barcodes was used. TCRdb itself ran the 5' RACE reads through MiXCR, one entry per CDR3 protein. The sample carries about 330,000 distinct CDR3 sequences, roughly 8% recorded once. Sequenced material: blood, either unsorted or a sorted T cell fraction (not recorded which). The chain joins TRBV11-3 to TRBJ2-2, with 11 bases fitting TRBD2. The receptor's source is a male donor with ankylosing spondylitis. CDR3 sequence (DNA): TGTGCCACCCGCCCCCCTAGCGGGGGGACCGGGGAGCTGTTTTTT. Protein sequence: CATRPPSGGTGELFF.